This TCR beta chain was retrieved from a study of patients and donors after allogeneic stem cell transplantation. This CDR3 contains 14 residues. Germline CDR1 SNHLY, CDR2 FYNNEI. With V trimmed by 6 bases and J by 2 bases, 4 bases remained unmatched. This clonotype was recorded a few times. TCRdb redid the calling of the RT-PCR reads with MiXCR, one entry per CDR3 protein. This table holds about 2,600 distinct CDR3 sequences, about 8% found once. Specimen: blood, either unsorted or a sorted T cell fraction (not recorded which). The gene calls are TRBV2 and TRBJ1-2; 9 nucleotides match TRBD1. This receptor was taken from a human donor who was either an allogeneic HSCT recipient or a stem cell or donor lymphocyte infusion donor (not recorded which). It is not recorded whose cells these are; they may come from a transplant donor. This CDR3 reads CASSSGTGNYGYTF. The CDR3 coding sequence is TGTGCCAGCAGCTCTGGGACAGGGAACTATGGCTACACCTTC.